The present entry profiles one TCR beta chain with its context. Its specificity is unknown. These data belong to a study of T cells in localized non-small cell lung cancer. Germline values: CDR1 LNHNV, CDR2 YYDKDF (reference sequence). V was clipped by 1 base and J by 0 bases, with 8 bases between them. The CDR3 has 15 residues. Study results and caveats: For the top 100 tumor clones, a median about 50 also appeared in adjacent lung. Of the tissues analyzed, uninvolved adjacent lung showed maximal T cell clonality, greater than tumor.

Libraries were prepared by immunoSEQ multiplex PCR; TCRdb keeps only in-frame clonotypes and omits some of them. The table includes tens of thousands of clones, around 82% detected once. The chain employs TRBV15 and TRBJ2-3, with a weak D call TRBD1 (6 bases). The material sequenced was PBMCs, taken before any cancer treatment. This receptor was identified in a man aged 40 to 75 with stage II lung adenocarcinoma. The CDR3 coding sequence is TGTGCCACCAGCAGAGCAGGGGTTAGCACAGATACGCAGTATTTT. Amino acid sequence: CATSRAGVSTDTQYF.